The 3 T cell receptor beta chains given below trace back to one sample, sequenced in a study of T cell responses to AZD1222 COVID-19 vaccine. Clones were sequenced by immunoSEQ multiplex PCR, and TCRdb holds only the in-frame ones, with some missing. The data hold 120,000 to 150,000 clones, with around nine tenths observed a single time. Sequenced material: peripheral blood, taken 28 days after the second AZD1222 dose. Every receptor here comes from an adult who received the AZD1222 COVID-19 vaccine.

This clone appeared a single time. The chain combines TRBV29-1 with TRBJ2-7; 9 bases fit TRBD2. CDR1 is SQVTM, CDR2 ANQGSEA, per germline. The V gene end was trimmed by 4 bases and the J gene end by 8 bases; junction bases not matched to a gene: 12. The CDR3 spans 14 residues. The CDR3 loop reads CSVVKTSGEPQQYF. The CDR3 region has the DNA TGCAGCGTTGTCAAGACTAGCGGCGAGCCCCAGCAGTACTTC.

Concerning this clone itself: The sample contains more than one DNA sequence encoding this CDR3. The CDR3 DNA is TGTGCCTGGAGTGCGGGGGGTCAGCCCCAGCATTTT. This sequence encodes CAWSAGGQPQHF. The chain joins TRBV30 to TRBJ1-5; D is possibly TRBD1 (5 bases). V lost 1 base and J lost 6, with 7 bases in between. Germline values: CDR1 GTSNPN, CDR2 SVGIG (reference sequence). CDR3 length: 12 residues.

V gene TRBV27 combines with J gene TRBJ2-7, with D possibly TRBD1 on 6 matching bases. V lost 2 bases and J lost 2, with 16 bases in between. This CDR3 is built from 16 residues. Per germline, CDR1 MNHEY and CDR2 SMNVEV (reference sequence). The CDR3 loop reads CASSLLQTGRPYEQYF. As DNA, the CDR3 is TGTGCCAGCAGTTTACTCCAGACAGGAAGGCCCTACGAGCAGTACTTC.